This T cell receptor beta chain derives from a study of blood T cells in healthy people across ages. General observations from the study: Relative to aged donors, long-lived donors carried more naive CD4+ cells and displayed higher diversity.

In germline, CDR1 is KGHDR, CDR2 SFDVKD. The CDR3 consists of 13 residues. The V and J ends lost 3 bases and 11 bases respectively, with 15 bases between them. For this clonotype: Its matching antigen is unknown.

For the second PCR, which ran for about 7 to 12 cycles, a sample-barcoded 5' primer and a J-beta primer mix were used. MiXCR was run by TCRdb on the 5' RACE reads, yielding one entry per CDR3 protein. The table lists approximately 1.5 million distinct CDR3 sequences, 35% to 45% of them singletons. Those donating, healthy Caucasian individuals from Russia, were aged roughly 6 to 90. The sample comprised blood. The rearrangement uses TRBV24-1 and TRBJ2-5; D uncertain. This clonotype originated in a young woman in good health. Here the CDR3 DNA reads TGTGCCACCAGTGATAACAGAGCTAATGAGCAGTACTTC. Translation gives CATSDNRANEQYF.